A selection of T cell receptor beta chains follows, all from one sample in a study of blood T cell repertoires in COVID-19. Using immunoSEQ multiplex PCR, the repertoire was profiled, and TCRdb retains in-frame clones only, with some absent. The sample yields 300,000 to 400,000 clones, 85% seen once. Sequenced: PBMCs or T cells enriched from blood (not recorded which). These receptors were taken from a woman aged 25 to 39 who had been exposed to COVID-19. Each CDR3 is given with its conserved first and last residue. A D gene is named only where the DNA matches it firmly. The size of a clone is reported for some rows only, either as once, few or many, or as a class for expanded clones.

V: TRBV27
size: NA
J: TRBJ1-1
D: TRBD1
CDR3: CASSSGQGRGGNTEAFF
DNA: TGTGCCAGCAGTTCCGGACAGGGACGAGGGGGGAACACTGAAGCTTTCTTT

V: TRBV6-5
size: NA
J: TRBJ2-1
D: TRBD2
CDR3: CAVRLATTYNEQFF
DNA: TGTGCCGTACGACTAGCTACGACTTACAATGAGCAGTTCTTC

V: TRBV9
size: NA
J: TRBJ2-1
D: NA
CDR3: CASSVDPAINEQFF
DNA: TGTGCCAGCAGCGTAGACCCTGCGATCAATGAGCAGTTCTTC

V: TRBV6-5
size: NA
J: TRBJ1-1
D: NA
CDR3: CASSYESGGDTEAFF
DNA: TGTGCCAGCAGTTACGAGTCAGGAGGGGACACTGAAGCTTTCTTT

V: TRBV7-2
size: NA
J: TRBJ1-2
D: NA
CDR3: CASSLEGEALYGYTF
DNA: TGTGCCAGCAGCTTAGAAGGAGAAGCTCTCTATGGCTACACCTTC

V: TRBV6-1
size: NA
J: TRBJ2-7
D: NA
CDR3: CASSDAGKYEQYF
DNA: TGTGCCAGCAGTGATGCGGGGAAGTACGAGCAGTACTTC

V: TRBV12-3/TRBV12-4
size: NA
J: TRBJ1-5
D: NA
CDR3: CASSLMSYQPQHF
DNA: TGTGCCAGCAGTTTAATGTCCTATCAGCCCCAGCATTTT

V: TRBV2
size: NA
J: TRBJ2-1
D: TRBD2
CDR3: CASSRTSGSGNEQFF
DNA: TGTGCCAGCAGTCGGACTAGCGGGAGTGGGAATGAGCAGTTCTTC

V: TRBV2
size: NA
J: TRBJ1-1
D: NA
CDR3: CASSGPPRGNTEAFF
DNA: TGTGCCAGCAGTGGCCCTCCACGGGGAAACACTGAAGCTTTCTTT

V: TRBV3-1/TRBV3-2
size: NA
J: TRBJ1-2
D: TRBD1
CDR3: CASSQGQGARGYGYTF
DNA: TGTGCCAGCAGCCAAGGGCAGGGGGCGCGGGGCTATGGCTACACCTTC

V: TRBV9
size: NA
J: TRBJ2-7
D: TRBD1
CDR3: CASSVDGRGPASYEQYF
DNA: TGTGCCAGCAGCGTAGACGGTAGGGGGCCCGCCTCCTACGAGCAGTACTTC

V: TRBV27
size: NA
J: TRBJ1-6
D: NA
CDR3: CASSSVGGNSPLHF
DNA: TGTGCCAGCAGCTCCGTTGGGGGCAATTCACCCCTCCACTTT

V: TRBV6-2/TRBV6-3
size: few
J: TRBJ2-7
D: TRBD1
CDR3: CASSYNPRRDRGIRGSYEQYF
DNA: TGTGCCAGCAGTTACAACCCAAGAAGAGACAGGGGGATAAGGGGATCCTACGAGCAGTACTTC

V: TRBV6-2/TRBV6-3
size: NA
J: TRBJ2-7
D: TRBD1
CDR3: CASSNSGTGAYEQYF
DNA: TGTGCCAGCAGCAATTCCGGGACAGGGGCCTACGAGCAGTACTTC

V: TRBV28
size: NA
J: TRBJ2-4
D: TRBD1
CDR3: CASETGDKNIQYF
DNA: TGTGCCAGCGAGACAGGGGACAAAAACATTCAGTACTTC

V: TRBV20-1
size: NA
J: TRBJ2-7
D: NA
CDR3: CSATDLTYEQYF
DNA: TGCAGTGCTACTGACCTAACCTACGAGCAGTACTTC

V: TRBV21-1
size: NA
J: TRBJ1-2
D: NA
CDR3: CASSEATGEGYTF
DNA: TGTGCCAGCAGTGAAGCGACAGGGGAGGGCTACACCTTC

V: TRBV4-3
size: NA
J: TRBJ2-3
D: TRBD2
CDR3: CASSQGTGGPDTQYF
DNA: TGCGCCAGCAGCCAAGGGACGGGGGGGCCAGATACGCAGTATTTT

V: TRBV7-3
size: NA
J: TRBJ1-1
D: TRBD1
CDR3: CASSSTGTGVMNTEAFF
DNA: TGTGCCAGCAGCTCGACAGGGACAGGGGTGATGAACACTGAAGCTTTCTTT

V: TRBV2
size: NA
J: TRBJ2-7
D: NA
CDR3: CASSILYEQYF
DNA: TGTGCCAGCAGTATACTCTACGAGCAGTACTTC

V: TRBV28
size: NA
J: TRBJ1-5
D: NA
CDR3: CASSLSGQPQHF
DNA: TGTGCCAGCAGTTTATCAGGACAGCCCCAGCATTTT

V: TRBV5-4
size: NA
J: TRBJ2-7
D: TRBD2
CDR3: CASSRTSAISYEQYF
DNA: TGTGCCAGCAGTCGGACTAGCGCAATCTCCTACGAGCAGTACTTC

V: TRBV15
size: NA
J: TRBJ1-5
D: TRBD1
CDR3: CATSKDRGNQPQHF
DNA: TGTGCCACCAGCAAGGACAGGGGCAATCAGCCCCAGCATTTT

V: TRBV9
size: NA
J: TRBJ2-1
D: NA
CDR3: CASSLGLNEQFF
DNA: TGTGCCAGCAGTCTGGGGCTTAATGAGCAGTTCTTC

V: TRBV6-1
size: NA
J: TRBJ2-3
D: NA
CDR3: CASSENAQRVDTQYF
DNA: TGTGCCAGCAGTGAAAATGCACAGCGGGTAGATACGCAGTATTTT

V: TRBV4-1
size: NA
J: TRBJ1-2
D: NA
CDR3: CASSLALRSPTYGYTF
DNA: TGCGCCAGCAGCCTTGCGCTTCGTTCTCCTACTTATGGCTACACCTTC

V: TRBV7-2
size: NA
J: TRBJ1-1
D: NA
CDR3: CASSPSDIGGSGTEAFF
DNA: TGTGCCAGCAGCCCTTCTGATATAGGAGGGAGTGGGACTGAAGCTTTCTTT

V: TRBV19
size: few
J: TRBJ1-1
D: TRBD1
CDR3: CASSPGQGSEAFF
DNA: TGTGCCAGTAGTCCCGGACAGGGATCTGAAGCTTTCTTT

V: TRBV5-5
size: NA
J: TRBJ1-5
D: NA
CDR3: CASSLQGMNQPQHF
DNA: TGTGCCAGCAGCTTGCAGGGGATGAATCAGCCCCAGCATTTT

V: TRBV3-1/TRBV3-2
size: once
J: TRBJ2-3
D: NA
CDR3: CASSQWRNTDTQYF
DNA: TGTGCCAGCAGCCAGTGGCGGAACACAGATACGCAGTATTTT

V: TRBV21-1
size: NA
J: TRBJ2-7
D: NA
CDR3: CASSKVEQGHDEQYF
DNA: TGTGCCAGCAGCAAAGTCGAACAGGGGCATGACGAGCAGTACTTC

V: TRBV27
size: few
J: TRBJ2-7
D: NA
CDR3: CASSRRTAPYEQYF
DNA: TGTGCCAGCAGTCGCCGGACAGCCCCCTACGAGCAGTACTTC

V: TRBV27
size: NA
J: TRBJ2-3
D: TRBD1
CDR3: CASSRQGGTDTQYF
DNA: TGTGCCAGCAGCAGACAGGGTGGTACAGATACGCAGTATTTT

V: TRBV7-2
size: NA
J: TRBJ2-2
D: NA
CDR3: CASSSLYTGELFF
DNA: TGTGCCAGCAGCTCTCTTTACACCGGGGAGCTGTTTTTT

V: TRBV9
size: NA
J: TRBJ1-2
D: NA
CDR3: CASSVANYGYTF
DNA: TGTGCCAGCAGCGTAGCAAACTATGGCTACACCTTC

V: TRBV27
size: NA
J: TRBJ1-4
D: TRBD1
CDR3: CASSSARDRILSTNEKLFF
DNA: TGTGCCAGCAGTTCAGCCCGGGACAGAATATTATCAACTAATGAAAAACTGTTTTTT

V: TRBV7-3
size: once
J: TRBJ2-7
D: TRBD1
CDR3: CASSRRTGGEQYF
DNA: TGTGCCAGCAGCCGTCGGACAGGGGGGGAGCAGTACTTC

V: TRBV12-3/TRBV12-4
size: NA
J: TRBJ2-2
D: NA
CDR3: CASSPGTGELFF
DNA: TGTGCCAGCAGCCCAGGAACCGGGGAGCTGTTTTTT

V: TRBV2
size: NA
J: TRBJ1-2
D: NA
CDR3: CASSDHIAGSYGYTF
DNA: TGTGCCAGCAGTGACCACATAGCAGGGTCTTATGGCTACACCTTC

V: TRBV2
size: once
J: TRBJ2-1
D: NA
CDR3: CASSIMTAGSYNEQFF
DNA: TGTGCCAGCAGTATAATGACGGCAGGGTCCTACAATGAGCAGTTCTTC

V: TRBV6-2/TRBV6-3
size: NA
J: TRBJ1-5
D: TRBD1
CDR3: CASSDRGLYQPQHF
DNA: TGTGCCAGCAGCGACAGGGGACTTTATCAGCCCCAGCATTTT

V: TRBV4-3
size: NA
J: TRBJ2-2
D: NA
CDR3: CASSQESGDTGELFF
DNA: TGCGCCAGCAGCCAAGAGTCAGGTGACACCGGGGAGCTGTTTTTT

V: TRBV29-1
size: NA
J: TRBJ1-4
D: NA
CDR3: CSVASGFGTNEKLFF
DNA: TGCAGCGTTGCCTCAGGGTTCGGTACTAATGAAAAACTGTTTTTT

V: TRBV7-2
size: NA
J: TRBJ1-4
D: TRBD1
CDR3: CASSGDRGQVRGEKLFF
DNA: TGTGCCAGCAGCGGAGACAGGGGGCAGGTTAGAGGTGAAAAACTGTTTTTT

V: TRBV7-2
size: NA
J: TRBJ1-1
D: TRBD1
CDR3: CASTLGQMNTEAFF
DNA: TGTGCCAGCACCCTGGGACAGATGAACACTGAAGCTTTCTTT

V: TRBV9
size: NA
J: TRBJ1-2
D: NA
CDR3: CASSVGVGQFNYGYTF
DNA: TGTGCCAGCAGCGTAGGGGTCGGACAGTTTAACTATGGCTACACCTTC

V: TRBV27
size: NA
J: TRBJ1-5
D: NA
CDR3: CASNPQGLSNQPQHF
DNA: TGTGCCAGCAACCCCCAGGGCCTTAGCAATCAGCCCCAGCATTTT

V: TRBV5-6
size: once
J: TRBJ2-1
D: TRBD2
CDR3: CASSAGLADITYGGNEQFF
DNA: TGTGCCAGCAGCGCAGGACTAGCAGATATCACTTATGGGGGCAATGAGCAGTTCTTC

V: TRBV28
size: NA
J: TRBJ1-2
D: NA
CDR3: CASSSLSPGEGYTF
DNA: TGTGCCAGCAGTTCTTTAAGCCCAGGGGAAGGCTACACCTTC

V: TRBV4-1
size: NA
J: TRBJ1-1
D: NA
CDR3: CASSQAGLNTEAFF
DNA: TGCGCCAGCAGCCAAGCAGGGTTGAACACTGAAGCTTTCTTT

V: TRBV19
size: many
J: TRBJ1-2
D: TRBD1
CDR3: CASRPGGTDYGYTF
DNA: TGTGCCAGTAGACCAGGGGGCACGGACTATGGCTACACCTTC

V: TRBV7-3
size: NA
J: TRBJ2-2
D: NA
CDR3: CASSLTRGLNTGELFF
DNA: TGTGCCAGCAGCTTAACCCGCGGGCTGAACACCGGGGAGCTGTTTTTT

V: TRBV5-1
size: once
J: TRBJ2-1
D: NA
CDR3: CASSLSLVTYNEQFF
DNA: TGCGCCAGCAGCTTGTCACTAGTTACCTACAATGAGCAGTTCTTC

V: TRBV3-1/TRBV3-2
size: NA
J: TRBJ2-5
D: NA
CDR3: CASSQDTRRQETQYF
DNA: TGTGCCAGCAGCCAAGATACGAGGAGGCAAGAGACCCAGTACTTC

V: TRBV28
size: NA
J: TRBJ2-7
D: NA
CDR3: CASSLWAADYEQYF
DNA: TGTGCCAGCAGTTTATGGGCAGCGGACTACGAGCAGTACTTC

V: TRBV2
size: NA
J: TRBJ2-5
D: TRBD2
CDR3: CASSELAGLQETQYF
DNA: TGTGCCAGCAGTGAATTAGCGGGGCTCCAAGAGACCCAGTACTTC

V: TRBV5-1
size: once
J: TRBJ1-6
D: TRBD1
CDR3: CASSQDRGESPLHF
DNA: TGCGCCAGCAGTCAGGACAGGGGTGAGTCACCCCTCCACTTT